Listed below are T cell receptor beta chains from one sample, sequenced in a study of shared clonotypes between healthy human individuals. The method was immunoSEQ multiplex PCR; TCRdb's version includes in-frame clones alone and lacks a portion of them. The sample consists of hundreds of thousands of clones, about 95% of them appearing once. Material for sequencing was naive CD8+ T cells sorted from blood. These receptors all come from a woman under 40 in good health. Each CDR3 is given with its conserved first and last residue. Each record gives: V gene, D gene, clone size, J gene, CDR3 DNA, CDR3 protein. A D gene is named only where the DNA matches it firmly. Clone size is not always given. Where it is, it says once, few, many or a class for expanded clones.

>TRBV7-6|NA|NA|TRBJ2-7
TGTGCCAGCAGTCTCGGACGGTTCTCCTACGAGCAGTACTTC
CASSLGRFSYEQYF
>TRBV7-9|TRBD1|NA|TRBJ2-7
TGTGCCAGCAGCACCCGGGACAGGGGAGCTGAAGAGCAGTACTTC
CASSTRDRGAEEQYF
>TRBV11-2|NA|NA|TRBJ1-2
TGTGCCAGCAGCTTAGACCCCTCCGGGGGCTATGGCTACACCTTC
CASSLDPSGGYGYTF
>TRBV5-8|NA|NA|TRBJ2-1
TGTGCCAGCAGCTTGGGAAGGGGAGGATTCAATGAGCAGTTCTTC
CASSLGRGGFNEQFF
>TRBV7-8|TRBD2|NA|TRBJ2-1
TGTGCCAGCAGCTTACTAGCGGGAAGGCAAAATGAGCAGTTCTTC
CASSLLAGRQNEQFF
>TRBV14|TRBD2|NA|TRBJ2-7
TGTGCCAGCAGCCATCGCCTAGCGGGAGGTATCCACGAGCAGTACTTC
CASSHRLAGGIHEQYF
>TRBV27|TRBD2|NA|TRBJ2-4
TGTGCCAGCAGTTTATATAGCGGGTTAGCCAAAAACATTCAGTACTTC
CASSLYSGLAKNIQYF
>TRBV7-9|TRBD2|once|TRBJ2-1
TGTGCCGTTTTAGCTGGGACTAGCGGTAACAATGAGCAGTTCTTC
CAVLAGTSGNNEQFF
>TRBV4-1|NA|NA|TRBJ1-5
TGCGCCAGCAGCCAAAATCTACAGGGCGGCAATCAGCCCCAGCATTTT
CASSQNLQGGNQPQHF
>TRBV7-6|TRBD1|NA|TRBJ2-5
TGTGCCAGCAGCTCTTGGACAGGGGAAGAGACCCAGTACTTC
CASSSWTGEETQYF
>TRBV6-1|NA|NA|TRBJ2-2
TGTGCCAGCAGTGTTCCTCCCACTTCATACGGCACCGGGGAGCTGTTTTTT
CASSVPPTSYGTGELFF
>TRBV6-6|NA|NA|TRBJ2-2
TGTGCCAGCAGTTATTTTGTTCCCCCCAGCACCGGGGAGCTGTTTTTT
CASSYFVPPSTGELFF
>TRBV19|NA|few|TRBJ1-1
TGTGCCAGTAGTATAGGGGACATATACACTGAAGCTTTCTTT
CASSIGDIYTEAFF
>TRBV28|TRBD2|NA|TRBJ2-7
TGTGCCAGCACCCCCATAGCGGGAGTGACCTACGAGCAGTACTTC
CASTPIAGVTYEQYF
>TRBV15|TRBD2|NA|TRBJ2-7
TGTGCCACCAGCAGAGTGGTAGCGGGACCCTACGAGCAGTACTTC
CATSRVVAGPYEQYF
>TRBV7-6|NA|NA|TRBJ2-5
TGTGCCAGCAGCTTAGGCGCGGAGACCCAGTACTTC
CASSLGAETQYF